The following is a TCR beta chain sequence with its context. Authors' methods: The authors estimated nucleated cell counts from reference gene primer amplification. The method was immunoSEQ multiplex PCR; TCRdb's version includes in-frame clones alone and lacks a portion of them. V and J calls and clone size come straight from that table; D and trimming were deduced from the DNA. The data show some 90,000 clones, 75% to 90% seen once. The data originate from a study of blood T cell repertoires in COVID-19. Whole-study context: Donors in the United States, Italy and Spain gave samples during acute or convalescent COVID-19. T cells, B-cell-depleted T cells, or PBMCs provided the cDNA or gDNA that served as material.

In germline, CDR1 is LGHDT, CDR2 YNNKEL (reference sequence). With 4 bases removed from V and 6 bases from J, the gap between germline ends came to 15 bases. This CDR3 comprises 15 residues. The receptor's source is a woman over 75 with active COVID-19. The chain carries TRBV3-1 (or the pseudogene TRBV3-2) and TRBJ2-2, with D maybe TRBD2 (5 bases). Sequencing was performed on peripheral blood. The CDR3 sequence: CASSPKLAGAGELFF. Here the CDR3 DNA reads TGTGCCAGCAGCCCGAAGCTAGCCGGGGCCGGGGAGCTGTTTTTT.